The 14 T cell receptor beta chains given below trace back to one sample, sequenced in a study of T cells after yellow fever vaccination. From the 5' RACE reads, TCRdb called clonotypes with MiXCR, one entry per CDR3 protein. The sample includes roughly 160,000 distinct CDR3 sequences, 6% to 7.5% of them seen just once. Sequenced here: CD4+ T cells sorted from PBMCs, sampled 4 to 5 days after the first yellow fever vaccination. These receptors originate from a man aged 18 to 35 who received the YFV17D yellow fever vaccine.

This chain's CDR3 is CASSVLAGLNEQFF. In nucleotides, the CDR3 is TGCGCCAGCAGTGTACTAGCGGGGCTCAATGAGCAGTTCTTC. J is TRBJ2-1 and V is TRBV5-1, with 10 bases matching TRBD2. V gave up 5 bases and J gave up 6 bases; unmatched junction bases: 5. Germline V gene sequence: CDR1 SGHRS, CDR2 YFSETQ. This CDR3 is 14 amino acids long.

V usage is TRBV7-6 and J usage is TRBJ2-3; TRBD2 aligns across 8 bases. Germline assignment: CDR1 SGHVS and CDR2 FNYEAQ. CDR3 length equals 16 residues. The ends lost 3 bases at V and 2 bases at J; junction bases unmatched: 7. CDR3 protein: CASSLGPGLVTDTQYF. The CDR3 DNA follows: TGTGCCAGCAGCTTGGGCCCGGGACTAGTCACAGATACGCAGTATTTT.

This clonotype appeared a few times. This chain uses TRBV6-5 with TRBJ2-3, with TRBD2 matching 12 bases. The CDR3 spans 17 residues. Germline-derived CDR1 and CDR2 are MNHEY and SVGAGI. Trimming took 4 bases from V and 0 from J; bases not matched to a gene: 5. The CDR3 loop reads CASSSGLAGSSTDTQYF. In DNA, the CDR3 is TGTGCCAGCAGTTCCGGACTAGCGGGGTCTAGCACAGATACGCAGTATTTT.

This clonotype was found a few times. This sequence joins TRBV7-9 and TRBJ2-7, with 8 positions matching TRBD1. CDR1 is SEHNR and CDR2 is FQNEAQ in the germline V gene (reference sequence). The CDR3 extends over 16 amino acids. Unmatched junction bases numbered 7, after V lost 1 base and J lost 2 bases. The CDR3 protein is CASSLGDRCLAYEQYV. In nucleotides, the CDR3 is TGTGCCAGCAGCTTAGGGGACAGGTGTTTGGCCTACGAGCAGTACGTC.

Ten or more counts support this clonotype. The chain is built from TRBV19 and TRBJ2-5; D is undetermined. Trimming shortened V by 8 bases and J by 3 bases, and 10 bases separated the two germline ends. This CDR3 spans 12 amino acids. Germline loops: CDR1 LNHDA, CDR2 SQIVND (reference sequence). The CDR3 DNA reads TGTGCCAGTGGGATAGTGGAAGAGACCCAGTACTTC. It specifies CASGIVEETQYF.

This clonotype was seen many times. Here the CDR3 reads CSVAGDGNQPQHF. The DNA for the CDR3 is TGCAGCGTTGCTGGGGATGGCAATCAGCCCCAGCATTTT. The chain carries TRBV29-1 and TRBJ1-5; D remains ambiguous. The CDR3 has 13 residues. The germline CDR1 and CDR2 sequences are SQVTM and ANQGSEA. The V and J ends lost 4 bases and 2 bases respectively, with 9 bases between them. The full variable domain, completed using reference TRBV29-1 and TRBJ1-5, is SAVISQKPSRDICQRGTSLTIQCQVDSQVTMMFWYRQQPGQSLTLIATANQGSEATYESGFVIDKFPISRPNLTFSTLTVSNMSPEDSSIYLCSVAGDGNQPQHFGDGTRLSIL.

For this clonotype: The germline gene is not matched at one end of the junction; a read error may be the cause. This chain links TRBV18 with TRBJ2-7; 9 bases fit TRBD1. Germline loops: CDR1 KGHSH, CDR2 LQKENI. The CDR3 spans 14 residues. The CDR3 loop reads CGSSTTGQGHEQYF. The CDR3 nucleotides read TGTGGCAGCTCAACTACGGGACAGGGCCACGAGCAGTACTTC.

This clonotype was counted many times. The V and J genes are TRBV5-1 and TRBJ2-3, with a weak D call TRBD2 (5 bases). The CDR3 covers 16 residues. V lost 5 bases and J 1 base, leaving 17 bases between the germline ends. The germline CDR1 and CDR2 sequences are SGHRS and YFSETQ. The CDR3 protein is CASRSGRGVRTDTQYF. Written as DNA, the CDR3 is TGCGCCAGCAGATCGGGGAGAGGTGTACGCACAGATACGCAGTATTTT.

The J gene is TRBJ2-3, the V gene TRBV12-3 or TRBV12-4; 9 bases align to TRBD1. V lost 4 bases to trimming and J lost 4 bases; unmatched junction nucleotides: 6. CDR3 size: 15 residues. The CDR3 DNA sequence: TGTGCCAGCAGTTCTGGACAGGGGATCGCAGATACGCAGTATTTT. Translating gives CASSSGQGIADTQYF.

This clonotype was seen only a few times. The J gene is TRBJ1-6, the V gene TRBV4-3; D unresolved. The CDR3 has 19 residues. V was cut by 0 bases and J by 0 bases, with 15 bases left in between. CDR1 and CDR2 (germline): LGHNA, YSLEER. The CDR3 here is CASSQDRTGTSSYNSPLHF. The CDR3 DNA is TGCGCCAGCAGCCAAGATAGGACGGGTACAAGCTCCTATAATTCACCCCTCCACTTT.

This clonotype was recorded at least ten times. Here the CDR3 reads CASSFGRFYGYTF. In nucleotides, the CDR3 is TGTGCCAGCAGCTTCGGCCGATTCTATGGCTACACCTTC. The V gene is TRBV7-9, the J gene TRBJ1-2; no reliable D call. Germline CDR1 reads SEHNR; CDR2 reads FQNEAQ (reference sequence). The V end lost 3 bases, the J end lost 4 bases, and 9 bases lay between the germline ends. This CDR3 comprises 13 residues.

This chain links TRBV4-3 with TRBJ2-2; maybe TRBD2 (6 bases). The germline V and J ends were trimmed by 3 bases and 7 bases, with 12 bases remaining between them. From germline, CDR1 is LGHNA and CDR2 YSLEER. The CDR3 runs 14 residues. The chain's CDR3 is CASSHSGSSGELFF. The CDR3 nucleotides read TGCGCCAGCAGCCACAGCGGGTCCAGCGGGGAGCTGTTTTTT.

With regard to this clonotype: A much larger clone lies one base from this, so it may be a read error. This chain connects TRBV6-1 to TRBJ1-1; tentative D call: TRBD1 (5 bases). The V gene's germline CDR1 is MNHNS and CDR2 SASEGT. The CDR3 spans 15 residues. The CDR3 sequence: CTSNRQNLGNTEAFF. The DNA for the CDR3 is TGTACCAGCAACAGACAGAACCTTGGGAACACTGAAGCTTTCTTT.

This chain joins TRBV7-2 and TRBJ2-2; tentative D call: TRBD1 (6 bases). V lost 4 bases and J lost 4, with 16 bases in between. This CDR3 has 16 residues. The germline V gene has CDR1 SGHTA and CDR2 FQGNSA. The CDR3 nucleotides read TGTGCCAGCAGCTGGGCCGCAGGGGCGGGCACCGGGGAGCTGTTTTTT. This codes for CASSWAAGAGTGELFF.